This entry describes one T cell receptor beta chain. This sample is drawn from a study of synovial regulatory T cells in juvenile arthritis. Germline V gene sequence: CDR1 ENHRY, CDR2 SYGVKD. This CDR3 has 14 residues. Only the protein sequence is given. TCRdb keeps only in-frame clones here, not all; method: immunoSEQ multiplex PCR. Its table records 10,000 or so clones. The chain carries TRBV10-3 and TRBJ1-1; the D call from TCRdb, TRBD1, cannot be confirmed without DNA. The TCR originated in a donor between 2 and 29 years old with juvenile idiopathic arthritis. Sequencing was performed on Treg cells from blood. The subset here: remaining (HLA-DR-negative) circulating blood Treg cells. CDR3: CAISGRGLNTEAFF.